A single sample is the source of the 32 T cell receptor beta chains below, sequenced in a study of cytomegalovirus exposure and HLA in healthy donors (dated by TCRdb to 2017 to 2019). Libraries were built with the immunoSEQ multiplex PCR assay. The multiplex PCR relied on a mix of 60 forward primers for TCR Vbeta segments and 13 reverse primers for TCR Jbeta segments. Here the immuneACCESS table is served through TCRdb, limited to in-frame sequences with V and J called. Missing clones are a known gap in these copies; in checked studies unresolved V genes cover under half, and the rest lacks a known reason. For this sample there are 95,000 to 150,000 clones; 80% appear just once. About 1.2% of the sample comes from the top ten. Material: PBMCs. The source is a female donor in good health and CMV-seronegative.

The rearrangement joins TRBV28 to TRBJ2-5; the match to TRBD1 covers 9 bases. TRBJ2-7 matches the DNA end more closely, so the J call is doubtful. The CDR3 runs to 14 residues. Germline CDR1 is MDHEN and CDR2 is SYDVKM. The CDR3 here is CASEAGTGTYEQYF. The CDR3 nucleotides are TGTGCCAGCGAGGCCGGGACAGGGACCTACGAGCAGTACTTC.

The chain carries TRBV7-9 and TRBJ1-1, with no clear D. Per the germline V gene, CDR1 is SEHNR and CDR2 is FQNEAQ (reference sequence). CDR3 length: 14 amino acids. The ends were cut back, 0 bases at V and 12 bases at J, with 17 bases in the middle. Written as DNA, the CDR3 is TGTGCCAGCAGCTTAGCCATAACTCTGGGAGGCACTTTCTTT. Protein product: CASSLAITLGGTFF.

This clone was counted a few times. This rearrangement joins TRBV5-6 to TRBJ1-5; 8 positions match TRBD1. This CDR3 contains 14 residues. From germline, CDR1 is SGHDT and CDR2 YYEEEE. The V and J ends lost 4 bases and 8 bases, in that order; junction bases with no gene match: 8. The CDR3 coding sequence is TGTGCCAGCAGCATAGGGGCAGGGGGCGAGCCCCAGCATTTT. Amino acid sequence: CASSIGAGGEPQHF.

The chain uses TRBV27 and TRBJ1-2; D is possibly TRBD1 (6 bases). V dropped 2 bases and J dropped 1 base, with 8 bases sitting between them. Per germline, CDR1 MNHEY and CDR2 SMNVEV (reference sequence). There are 14 residues in the CDR3. The CDR3 DNA follows: TGTGCCAGCAGTTTAGACAGGCTTAACTATGGCTACACCTTC. This codes for CASSLDRLNYGYTF.

V gene TRBV6-1 combines with J gene TRBJ2-3; TRBD1 agrees at 8 bases. The V gene end was trimmed by 5 bases and the J gene end by 3 bases; junction bases not matched to a gene: 7. This CDR3 has 15 amino acids. The germline V gene has CDR1 MNHNS and CDR2 SASEGT. Here the CDR3 DNA reads TGTGCCAGCAGTAAGCGCCGGGACAGGACAGATACGCAGTATTTT. Translating it yields CASSKRRDRTDTQYF.

V usage is TRBV2 and J usage is TRBJ1-1; D might be TRBD1 (5 bases). The CDR3 has 13 residues. Trimming cost V 3 bases and J 2 bases, with 7 bases left between them. Germline assignment: CDR1 SNHLY and CDR2 FYNNEI. The CDR3 DNA reads as TGTGCCAGCAGTGATCAGGGAAACACTGAAGCTTTCTTT. Residues: CASSDQGNTEAFF.

This clone was recorded a few times. This rearrangement joins TRBV10-3 to TRBJ1-6; perhaps TRBD1 as D (5 bases). CDR3 size: 16 residues. Germline loops: CDR1 ENHRY, CDR2 SYGVKD. The germline V and J ends were trimmed by 4 bases and 6 bases, with 16 bases remaining between them. CDR3 amino acids: CAISGDWGVFNSPLHF. The CDR3, as DNA: TGTGCCATCAGTGGCGATTGGGGGGTCTTTAATTCACCCCTCCACTTT.

The chain couples TRBV28 to TRBJ1-4; the match to TRBD1 covers 7 bases. With V trimmed by 11 bases and J by 7 bases, 7 bases remained unmatched. The CDR3 length is 12 residues. Germline V lookup: CDR1 MDHEN, CDR2 SYDVKM. CDR3 in amino acids: CAAGTAIEKLFF. CDR3 in DNA: TGTGCCGCCGGGACAGCTATTGAAAAACTGTTTTTT.

The chain couples TRBV1 to TRBJ2-5; the table assigns TRBD1, which was not confirmed against the DNA. TRBV1 is a recognized pseudogene. CDR3 length: 15 residues. The CDR3 loop is CTSSRYRGRGETQYF. The CDR3 DNA reads TGCACCAGCAGCCGCTACAGGGGGCGAGGGGAGACCCAGTACTTC.

This rearrangement joins TRBV4-1 to TRBJ1-5, with a tentative D call TRBD1 (5 bases). The CDR3 loop spans 18 amino acids. V was clipped by 1 base and J by 7 bases, with 23 bases between them. Germline V gene sequence: CDR1 MGHRA, CDR2 YSYEKL. As DNA, the CDR3 is TGCGCCAGCAGCCAAGTGGGACGTTCCTCCGGGGGAGCCCAGCCCCAGCATTTT. It encodes CASSQVGRSSGGAQPQHF.

This sequence joins TRBV7-9 and TRBJ2-3; D might be TRBD2 (5 bases). Germline assignment: CDR1 SEHNR and CDR2 FQNEAQ (reference sequence). V shed 2 bases and J shed 2 bases, with 11 bases lying between them. This CDR3 contains 15 residues. The CDR3 DNA follows: TGTGCCAGCAGCTTACAAACGGGAACCACAGATACGCAGTATTTT. As protein: CASSLQTGTTDTQYF.

V and J are TRBV11-2 and TRBJ1-6; 9 bases agree with TRBD1. After removal of 4 bases from V and 10 bases from J, the junction contained 8 bases not matched to a gene. This CDR3 spans 15 amino acids. The germline V gene encodes CDR1 SGHAT and CDR2 FQNNGV. CDR3 DNA: TGTGCCAGCAGCTGGGCCGGGACAGGGAACTCACCCCTCCACTTT. Translation: CASSWAGTGNSPLHF.

A remark on this clone: One end of the junction varies from germline; a read error may be responsible. Other DNA sequences in this sample translate to the same CDR3. The genes are TRBV7-2 and TRBJ2-6; D is perhaps TRBD1 (5 bases). CDR3 length: 15 amino acids. The germline V gene encodes CDR1 SGHTA and CDR2 FQGNSA. The chain's CDR3 is CASSSSGSGANVLTF. DNA for the CDR3: TGCGCCAGCAGCTCCTCAGGGTCCGGGGCCAACGTCCTGACTTTC.

In nucleotides, the CDR3 is TGCGCCAGCAGCACCCCCGGACTAGCGGGAGGGCCGAGAACCGAGACCCAGTACTTC. Residues: CASSTPGLAGGPRTETQYF. The V gene is TRBV5-1, the J gene TRBJ2-5; 15 nucleotides align to TRBD2. This CDR3 comprises 19 residues. CDR1 SGHRS and CDR2 YFSETQ come from the germline V gene. V trimming: 4 bases; J trimming: 5 bases; junction bases outside the gene matches: 15.

In this sample, this clone turned up a few times. V is TRBV9 and J is TRBJ2-2, with TRBD2 matching over 8 bases. V was clipped by 4 bases and J by 3 bases; unmatched bases: 11. Looked up from germline, CDR1 is SGDLS and CDR2 is YYNGEE. CDR3 size: 17 residues. DNA of the CDR3: TGTGCCAGCAGCCGAGCCCCAGGTAGCGGGGACACCGGGGAGCTGTTTTTT. The encoded protein is CASSRAPGSGDTGELFF.

The gene calls are TRBV9 and TRBJ2-3; 7 bases are a match to TRBD2. Germline assignment: CDR1 SGDLS and CDR2 YYNGEE. This CDR3 spans 14 amino acids. V lost 2 bases to trimming and J lost 0 bases; unmatched junction nucleotides: 0. CDR3 sequence: CASSVGGSTDTQYF. In nucleotides, the CDR3 is TGTGCCAGCAGCGTGGGGGGGAGCACAGATACGCAGTATTTT. Drawing the rest from reference TRBV9 and TRBJ2-3, the complete variable domain is DSGVTQTPKHLITATGQRVTLRCSPRSGDLSVYWYQQSLDQGLQFLIQYYNGEERAKGNILERFSAQQFPDLHSELNLSSLELGDSALYFCASSVGGSTDTQYFGPGTRLTVL.

In nucleotides, the CDR3 is TGTGCCAGCAGCAGAAAAGGGGGCTTCTCTGGAAACACCATATATTTT. As protein: CASSRKGGFSGNTIYF. The chain combines TRBV5-6 with TRBJ1-3, with 7 bases matching TRBD1. Germline values: CDR1 SGHDT, CDR2 YYEEEE. V lost 4 bases, J lost 0 bases, and 7 bases stayed unmatched. This CDR3 contains 16 residues.

The chain combines TRBV9 with TRBJ2-3, with D possibly matching TRBD2 (6 bases). Germline CDR1 reads SGDLS; CDR2 reads YYNGEE. The CDR3 is 15 residues long. Trimming took 3 bases from V and 0 from J, leaving 11 bases between them. CDR3: CASSGEATSTDTQYF. CDR3 nucleotide sequence: TGTGCCAGCAGCGGGGAGGCGACTAGCACAGATACGCAGTATTTT.

The rearrangement links TRBV27 to TRBJ1-2; maybe TRBD1 (5 bases). The CDR3 spans 15 residues. The germline gives CDR1 MNHEY, CDR2 SMNVEV (reference sequence). The ends were cut back, 4 bases at V and 2 bases at J, with 14 bases in the middle. The DNA of the CDR3 is TGTGCCAGCAGTTACCCAAAGACAGCGAACTATGGCTACACCTTC. Translation gives CASSYPKTANYGYTF.

The J gene is TRBJ1-2, the V gene TRBV28, with a possible D match to TRBD1 (5 bases). Trimming removed 10 bases at V and 2 bases at J, with 11 bases between. The germline CDR1 and CDR2 sequences are MDHEN and SYDVKM. The CDR3 extends over 12 amino acids. The DNA for the CDR3 is TGTGCCATCATGACAGTCAACTATGGCTACACCTTC. Protein sequence: CAIMTVNYGYTF.

This clone has only a few counts. This chain joins TRBV7-8 and TRBJ2-3; D may be TRBD2 (6 bases). Germline lookup yields CDR1 SGHVS and CDR2 FQNEAQ. The CDR3 runs to 16 residues. Trimming stripped 4 bases from V and 6 bases from J, with 20 bases between. CDR3 nucleotides: TGTGCCAGCAGCTCGCCGGGAGATCGGGGTGGCGATACGCAGTATTTT. The encoded protein is CASSSPGDRGGDTQYF. Full variable domain (missing parts from reference TRBV7-8 and TRBJ2-3): GAGVSQSPRYKVAKRGQDVALRCDPISGHVSLFWYQQALGQGPEFLTYFQNEAQLDKSGLPSDRFFAERPEGSVSTLKIQRTQQEDSAVYLCASSSPGDRGGDTQYFGPGTRLTVL.

This clone appeared a few times. J is TRBJ1-2 and V is TRBV6-5; 7 nucleotides match TRBD1. CDR3 length: 13 amino acids. With V trimmed by 6 bases and J by 4 bases, 5 bases remained unmatched. CDR1 and CDR2 (germline): MNHEY, SVGAGI. CDR3 sequence reads: CASSQDRRYGYTF. CDR3 bases: TGTGCCAGCAGCCAGGACAGGCGCTATGGCTACACCTTC.

The V and J genes are TRBV18 and TRBJ1-1; D may be TRBD1 (5 bases). Germline assignment: CDR1 KGHSH and CDR2 LQKENI. Between the trimmed V and J ends, which lost 4 bases and 1 base, there was a span of 19 bases. This CDR3 is built from 17 residues. DNA of the CDR3: TGTGCCAGCTCACTATCTCTGTTGACAGCAGCGAACACTGAAGCTTTCTTT. Residues: CASSLSLLTAANTEAFF.

This clone appeared a single time. This chain joins TRBV28 and TRBJ2-1; 8 bases map to TRBD2. After removal of 10 bases from V and 2 bases from J, the junction contained 10 bases not matched to a gene. Germline V gene lookup returns CDR1 MDHEN and CDR2 SYDVKM. The CDR3 totals 15 residues. This CDR3 reads CATHYGGGTYNEQFF. The CDR3 region has the DNA TGTGCCACTCACTATGGCGGGGGGACCTACAATGAGCAGTTCTTC. The full variable domain, in which reference TRBV28 and TRBJ2-1 provide the parts outside the CDR3, is DVKVTQSSRYLVKRTGEKVFLECVQDMDHENMFWYRQDPGLGLRLIYFSYDVKMKEKGDIPEGYSVSREKKERFSLILESASTNQTSMYLCATHYGGGTYNEQFFGPGTRLTVL.

The chain uses TRBV5-1 and TRBJ1-1, with 10 bases lining up with TRBD1. The CDR3 runs 16 residues. The V gene's germline CDR1 is SGHRS and CDR2 YFSETQ. Trimming took 4 bases from V and 2 from J; bases not matched to a gene: 8. CDR3 loop: CASSPRGQGFNTEAFF. As DNA, the CDR3 is TGCGCCAGCAGCCCTCGGGGACAGGGGTTCAACACTGAAGCTTTCTTT.

This clone was counted a single time. V usage is TRBV5-6 and J usage is TRBJ2-1; a weak D match, TRBD1 (5 bases). Trimming left V 4 bases short and J 9 bases short, with 14 bases between. Germline V CDR1 and CDR2: SGHDT, YYEEEE. The CDR3 length is 13 residues. CDR3 amino acids: CASSLGPGFEQFF. The CDR3 DNA reads as TGTGCCAGCAGCCTTGGTCCAGGGTTTGAGCAGTTCTTC.

This chain links TRBV5-1 with TRBJ2-5; 9 positions match TRBD1. Germline V gene lookup returns CDR1 SGHRS and CDR2 YFSETQ. The length of the CDR3 is 15 residues. The trim removed 3 bases at V and 4 bases at J, leaving 7 bases unmatched. The CDR3 here is CASSWGGTGRETQYF. CDR3 DNA: TGCGCCAGCAGCTGGGGCGGGACAGGGCGAGAGACCCAGTACTTC.

This rearrangement joins TRBV19 to TRBJ1-2; TRBD1 matches 10 bases. Germline lookup yields CDR1 LNHDA and CDR2 SQIVND (reference sequence). The V and J ends lost 5 bases and 8 bases, in that order; junction bases with no gene match: 11. CDR3 size: 15 residues. DNA for the CDR3: TGTGCCAGTAGTGGCCACGGGACAGGGGAAGAAGGCTACACCTTC. This gives the protein CASSGHGTGEEGYTF.

The V call is TRBV7-6, the J call TRBJ1-1, with no clear D. Germline values: CDR1 SGHVS, CDR2 FNYEAQ. Trimming removed 1 base from V and 0 bases from J, with 12 bases in between. The CDR3 totals 16 residues. CDR3 in DNA: TGTGCCAGCAGCTTAGTGGAGGTTCTCATGAACACTGAAGCTTTCTTT. The encoded protein is CASSLVEVLMNTEAFF.

This clone occurred a few times. The gene calls are TRBV28 and TRBJ2-7; 7 positions agree with TRBD2. Losses at the gene ends were 8 bases for V and 2 bases for J; bases not matched to a gene: 6. The length of the CDR3 is 13 residues. CDR1 MDHEN and CDR2 SYDVKM come from the germline V gene. CDR3 in DNA: TGTGCCAGCCGCACGGGGGGAACCTACGAGCAGTACTTC. This sequence encodes CASRTGGTYEQYF. Complete variable domain (other parts from reference TRBV28 and TRBJ2-7): DVKVTQSSRYLVKRTGEKVFLECVQDMDHENMFWYRQDPGLGLRLIYFSYDVKMKEKGDIPEGYSVSREKKERFSLILESASTNQTSMYLCASRTGGTYEQYFGPGTRLTVT.

This clone was picked up one time. This chain connects TRBV28 to TRBJ2-2, with 8 bases matching TRBD2. Germline V CDR1 and CDR2: MDHEN, SYDVKM. Trimming removed 8 bases from V and 2 bases from J; junction bases left unmatched: 13. The CDR3 totals 17 residues. CDR3 sequence reads: CASSTLSAGENTGELFF. As DNA, the CDR3 is TGTGCCAGCTCCACCCTCTCAGCGGGAGAAAACACCGGGGAGCTGTTTTTT.

The chain uses TRBV6-4 and TRBJ2-5; D is possibly TRBD1 (6 bases). This CDR3 spans 14 amino acids. The germline V gene has CDR1 MRHNA and CDR2 SNTAGT. Trimming stripped 3 bases from V and 7 bases from J, with 15 bases between. The CDR3 nucleotides read TGTGCCAGCAGTGAAGGGGGTGGCGACGGGACCCAGTACTTC. Translation gives CASSEGGGDGTQYF.